Listed below are T cell receptor beta chains from one sample, sequenced in a study of CD8 T cells in Susac syndrome. TCRdb redid the calling of the immunoSEQ multiplex PCR reads with MiXCR, one entry per CDR3 protein. Of some 120,000 distinct CDR3 sequences in the sample, approximately 96% were seen once. Sequences were obtained from CD4+ T cells from PBMCs. These receptors were obtained from a human donor in good health. CDR3s include the opening cysteine and the closing phenylalanine or tryptophan.

TRBV20-1,CRAGGLAGDNEQFF
TRBV3-1,CASSLNPRYEQYF
TRBV2,CASSGFRDGELFF
TRBV29-1,CSVTLGVETQYF
TRBV7-2,CASSLVGTGEYQPQHF
TRBV29-1,CSVVKGTLNTEAFF
TRBV10-3,CAISGGTAEETQYF
TRBV3-1,CASSQAYTVSGANVLTF
TRBV15,CATSRPMASGGRTSYEQYF
TRBV3-1,CASSVLDRGQSGELFF
TRBV18,CASSRRSGTPTYEQYF
TRBV20-1,CSAQRLVEQFF
TRBV5-1,CASSTGTVNTEAFF
TRBV3-1,CASSQVISLAKNIQYF
TRBV20-1,CSATGQGTGTYEQYF
TRBV20-1,CSARDKTVNYGYTF
TRBV10-2,CASSVPGGTGELFF
TRBV24-1,CATSDPYNEQFF
TRBV5-1,CASSLGQGGRTEAFF
TRBV2,CASSLTGSPDTQYF
TRBV2,CASSFTGAPNSNQPQHF